This note documents a single T cell receptor (beta chain) sequence. Its antigen is currently unknown. Measured with immunoSEQ multiplex PCR; TCRdb has only the in-frame clones, and not every one. The table has about 150,000 clones, more than 80% seen once. The sample is drawn from a study of T cell responses to AZD1222 COVID-19 vaccine. Whole-study findings and limits: Recipients of two AZD1222 doses showed rising Spike-specific TCR breadth and depth. The sample set comprised mostly white British donors with more females, and clonal diversity was possibly underestimated. Only five to seven AZD1222 recipients tested seropositive at baseline.

The CDR3 covers 16 residues. V dropped 3 bases and J dropped 1; count of bases not matched to a gene: 0. Germline V CDR1 and CDR2: LGHDT, YNNKEL (reference sequence). The receptor's source is an adult who received the AZD1222 COVID-19 vaccine. The chain joins TRBV3-1 (or the pseudogene TRBV3-2) to TRBJ2-3; 14 bases are a match to TRBD2. The material was peripheral blood, obtained 28 days after the second AZD1222 dose. CDR3 DNA: TGTGCCAGCAGCCAGGGACTAGCGGGGGGCACAGATACGCAGTATTTT. It yields the protein CASSQGLAGGTDTQYF.